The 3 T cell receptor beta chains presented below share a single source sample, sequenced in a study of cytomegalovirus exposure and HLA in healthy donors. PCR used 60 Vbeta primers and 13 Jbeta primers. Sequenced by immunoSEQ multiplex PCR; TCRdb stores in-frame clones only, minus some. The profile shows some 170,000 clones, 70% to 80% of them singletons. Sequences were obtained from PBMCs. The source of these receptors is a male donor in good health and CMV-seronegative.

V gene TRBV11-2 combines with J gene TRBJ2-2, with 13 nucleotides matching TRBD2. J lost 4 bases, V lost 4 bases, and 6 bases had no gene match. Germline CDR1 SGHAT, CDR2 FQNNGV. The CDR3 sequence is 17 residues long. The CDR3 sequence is CASSSMWTSGSTGELFF. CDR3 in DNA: TGTGCCAGCAGCTCAATGTGGACTAGCGGGAGCACCGGGGAGCTGTTTTTT.

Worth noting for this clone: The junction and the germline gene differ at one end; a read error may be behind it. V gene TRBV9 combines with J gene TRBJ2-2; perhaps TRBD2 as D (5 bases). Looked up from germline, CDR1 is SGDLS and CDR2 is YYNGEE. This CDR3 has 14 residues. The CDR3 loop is CASSVAGNPGELFF. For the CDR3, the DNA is TGTGCCAGCAGCGTAGCGGGGAACCCCGGGGAGCTGTTTTTT.

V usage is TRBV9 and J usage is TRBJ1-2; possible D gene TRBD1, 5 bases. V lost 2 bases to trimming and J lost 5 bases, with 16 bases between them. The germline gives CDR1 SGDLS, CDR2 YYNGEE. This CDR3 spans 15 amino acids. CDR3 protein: CASSVGQGKGYGYTF. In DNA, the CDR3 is TGTGCCAGCAGCGTTGGGCAGGGTAAAGGGTATGGCTACACCTTC.